This is a list of T cell receptor beta chains from one sample in a study of blood T cell repertoires in COVID-19. Sequenced by immunoSEQ multiplex PCR; TCRdb stores in-frame clones only, minus some. The profile shows 150,000 to 200,000 clones, 65% to 85% of them singletons. The specimen sequenced was PBMCs or T cells enriched from blood (not recorded which). The source of these receptors is a man in his forties or fifties who had recovered from COVID-19. CDR3s leave out the opening cysteine and the closing phenylalanine or tryptophan. Each record gives: CDR3 protein, J gene, V gene.

CDR3aa: ASSISQVMVQPQH; j_gene: TRBJ1-5; v_gene: TRBV19
CDR3aa: ASSDGGTDTQY; j_gene: TRBJ2-3; v_gene: TRBV2
CDR3aa: ASSLRGDEQY; j_gene: TRBJ2-7; v_gene: TRBV12-3/TRBV12-4
CDR3aa: ASSTQGVGGETQY; j_gene: TRBJ2-5; v_gene: TRBV19
CDR3aa: ASSLVANYGYT; j_gene: TRBJ1-2; v_gene: TRBV5-4
CDR3aa: ASSLTGTGHEQY; j_gene: TRBJ2-7; v_gene: TRBV18
CDR3aa: PEEDGYT; j_gene: TRBJ1-2; v_gene: TRBV19
CDR3aa: ASGQTNTGELF; j_gene: TRBJ2-2; v_gene: TRBV5-1
CDR3aa: ASSQGNRDSSYEQY; j_gene: TRBJ2-7; v_gene: TRBV4-1
CDR3aa: ASSQARTSGGSTDTQY; j_gene: TRBJ2-3; v_gene: TRBV3-1/TRBV3-2
CDR3aa: ASRWDINYGYT; j_gene: TRBJ1-2; v_gene: TRBV6-5
CDR3aa: ASSQGQGANTEAF; j_gene: TRBJ1-1; v_gene: TRBV7-6
CDR3aa: ASSPRIQGQGKSSPLH; j_gene: TRBJ1-6; v_gene: TRBV18
CDR3aa: ASSLVRGVSGELF; j_gene: TRBJ2-2; v_gene: TRBV11-2
CDR3aa: ASSSQGAHEQY; j_gene: TRBJ2-7; v_gene: TRBV5-1
CDR3aa: ASSLRVDSYNEQF; j_gene: TRBJ2-1; v_gene: TRBV4-1
CDR3aa: ASSPGLAGYEQY; j_gene: TRBJ2-7; v_gene: TRBV4-3
CDR3aa: ASSLEAGSIQY; j_gene: TRBJ2-4; v_gene: TRBV5-1
CDR3aa: ASSPPQWYEQY; j_gene: TRBJ2-7; v_gene: TRBV28
CDR3aa: ASSPMRDGGYT; j_gene: TRBJ1-2; v_gene: TRBV5-1
CDR3aa: ASSPGQGEGGDTDTQY; j_gene: TRBJ2-3; v_gene: TRBV5-4
CDR3aa: ASSLEGVAYTEAF; j_gene: TRBJ1-1; v_gene: TRBV5-1
CDR3aa: ASSPGSTDTQY; j_gene: TRBJ2-3; v_gene: TRBV7-8
CDR3aa: ASSHRAGRNSYEQY; j_gene: TRBJ2-7; v_gene: TRBV5-1
CDR3aa: AWSTMGRGYNEQF; j_gene: TRBJ2-1; v_gene: TRBV30
CDR3aa: ASSGGLAGAYNEQF; j_gene: TRBJ2-1; v_gene: TRBV5-8
CDR3aa: ASSEQGRGTEAF; j_gene: TRBJ1-1; v_gene: TRBV6-1
CDR3aa: ASSQDADRVQETQY; j_gene: TRBJ2-5; v_gene: TRBV4-3
CDR3aa: ASSLTGAAGELF; j_gene: TRBJ2-2; v_gene: TRBV7-3
CDR3aa: ASSLSGQGLEGYT; j_gene: TRBJ1-2; v_gene: TRBV7-3
CDR3aa: ASSRDSNYGYT; j_gene: TRBJ1-2; v_gene: TRBV10-1
CDR3aa: ASRDRGTEAF; j_gene: TRBJ1-1; v_gene: TRBV6-6
CDR3aa: ASSRHVGDTQY; j_gene: TRBJ2-3; v_gene: TRBV6-2/TRBV6-3
CDR3aa: ASSLGAGANTGELF; j_gene: TRBJ2-2; v_gene: TRBV4-1
CDR3aa: ASSLIAGVTDTQY; j_gene: TRBJ2-3; v_gene: TRBV7-2
CDR3aa: ASSLGGHPPNTGELF; j_gene: TRBJ2-2; v_gene: TRBV5-4
CDR3aa: ASSQDGYNSPLH; j_gene: TRBJ1-6; v_gene: TRBV4-3
CDR3aa: ASRSRGGPDTQY; j_gene: TRBJ2-3; v_gene: TRBV5-4
CDR3aa: ASRSSATNEKLF; j_gene: TRBJ1-4; v_gene: TRBV3-1/TRBV3-2
CDR3aa: ASSPGTGITGELF; j_gene: TRBJ2-2; v_gene: TRBV7-7
CDR3aa: ASSRPSGGFYEQY; j_gene: TRBJ2-7; v_gene: TRBV3-1/TRBV3-2
CDR3aa: ASSPDRGREQY; j_gene: TRBJ2-7; v_gene: TRBV18